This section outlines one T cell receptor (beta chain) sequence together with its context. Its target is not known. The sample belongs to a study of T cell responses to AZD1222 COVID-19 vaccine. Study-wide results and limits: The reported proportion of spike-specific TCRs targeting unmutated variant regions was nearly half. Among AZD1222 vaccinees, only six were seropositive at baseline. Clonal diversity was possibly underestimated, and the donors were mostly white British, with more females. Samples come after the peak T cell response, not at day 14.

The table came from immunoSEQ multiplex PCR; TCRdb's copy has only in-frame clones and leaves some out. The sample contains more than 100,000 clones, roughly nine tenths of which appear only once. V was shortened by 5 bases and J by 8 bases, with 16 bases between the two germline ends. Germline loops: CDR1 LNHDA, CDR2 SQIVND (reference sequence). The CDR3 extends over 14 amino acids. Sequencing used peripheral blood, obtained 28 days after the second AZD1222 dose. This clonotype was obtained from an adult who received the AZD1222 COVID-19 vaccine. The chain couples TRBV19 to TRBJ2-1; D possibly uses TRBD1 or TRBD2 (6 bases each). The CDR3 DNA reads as TGTGCCAGTAGTTCTAACGGAGGGGGTGATGAGCAGTTCTTC. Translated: CASSSNGGGDEQFF.